This TCR beta chain was sequenced during a study of shared clonotypes between healthy human individuals. Terminally differentiated effector memory CD45RA+ cells were left out of the naive CD8 fraction, which was CD45RO-negative and positively selected for CCR7. Trimming removed 1 base from V and 4 bases from J, with 13 bases in between. CDR3 length: 15 residues. From germline, CDR1 is MGHRA and CDR2 YSYEKL. Deep-level running was used for the assay. This table comes from immunoSEQ multiplex PCR, and its TCRdb copy is limited to in-frame clones, with some not included. The data hold some 2 million clones, with about 95% observed a single time.

The TCR was taken from a man aged 18-30 years in good health. The sequenced material came from naive CD8+ T cells sorted from blood. The rearrangement uses TRBV4-1 and TRBJ1-1; D is unresolved. CDR3 DNA sequence: TGCGCCAGCAGCCAAGCGCAGGATCTAAGCACTGAAGCTTTCTTT. The encoded protein is CASSQAQDLSTEAFF.